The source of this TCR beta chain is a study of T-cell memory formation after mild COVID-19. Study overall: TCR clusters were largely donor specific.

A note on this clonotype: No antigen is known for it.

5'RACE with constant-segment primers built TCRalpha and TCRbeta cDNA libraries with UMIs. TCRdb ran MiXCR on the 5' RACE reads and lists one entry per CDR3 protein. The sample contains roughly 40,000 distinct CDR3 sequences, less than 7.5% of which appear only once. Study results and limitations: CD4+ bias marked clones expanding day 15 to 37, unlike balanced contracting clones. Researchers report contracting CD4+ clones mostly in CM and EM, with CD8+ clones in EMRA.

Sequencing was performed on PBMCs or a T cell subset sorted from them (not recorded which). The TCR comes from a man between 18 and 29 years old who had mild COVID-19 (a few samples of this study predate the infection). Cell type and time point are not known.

The CDR3 nucleotides read TGTGCCAGCAGCCAGATACTAGAGGGAGATACGCAGTATTTT. Translating gives CASSQILEGDTQYF. J is TRBJ2-3 and V is TRBV3-1, with a tentative D call TRBD2 (5 bases). Between the trimmed V and J ends, which lost 3 bases and 5 bases, there was a span of 12 bases. Germline V gene lookup returns CDR1 LGHDT and CDR2 YNNKEL (reference sequence). This CDR3 has 14 residues.